The 5 T cell receptor beta chains listed next were all sequenced from one sample in a study of T cells in Graves' hyperthyroidism and ophthalmopathy. Using RNA transcripts as the source, TCR beta CDR3 regions were amplified. HTBI primers drove first-round RT-PCR of the TCR CDR3. From the multiplex PCR reads, TCRdb called clonotypes with MiXCR, one entry per CDR3 protein. Seen here are fewer than 600,000 distinct CDR3 sequences, approximately 15% observed once, and the top ten hold 14%. The specimen sequenced was blood. The receptors were gathered from a woman aged 35 to 49 with Graves' hyperthyroidism.

In this sample, this clonotype turned up once. At one end the junction does not follow the germline gene, possibly because of a read error. CDR3 in DNA: TGCGCCAGCAGCTTGGGAGGGTTGCTTGAGCAGTACTTC. Amino acid sequence: CASSLGGLLEQYF. The gene calls are TRBV5-6 and TRBJ2-7; 7 bases align to TRBD2. CDR3 length: 13 amino acids. The germline V gene has CDR1 SGHDT and CDR2 YYEEEE.

There are many counts of this clonotype. V and J are TRBV3-1 and TRBJ1-4, with a tentative D call TRBD1 (6 bases). The ends were cut back, 8 bases at V and 4 bases at J, with 8 bases in the middle. CDR1 is LGHDT, CDR2 YNNKEL, per germline (reference sequence). CDR3 length equals 12 residues. The CDR3 loop is CASQDSNEKLFF. The CDR3 nucleotides read TGTGCCAGCCAGGACAGTAATGAAAAACTGTTTTTT.

This clonotype has only a few counts. The CDR3 DNA follows: TGTGCCAGCAGCTTCGCGGCCGGAGAGCAGTTCTTC. Amino acid sequence: CASSFAAGEQFF. This sequence joins TRBV7-9 and TRBJ2-1; D not certain. This CDR3 comprises 12 residues. V was trimmed by 3 bases and J by 10 bases, leaving 10 bases between them. CDR1 is SEHNR and CDR2 is FQNEAQ in the germline V gene (reference sequence).

J is TRBJ2-7 and V is TRBV2, with D perhaps TRBD1 (5 bases). The CDR3 runs to 13 residues. V lost 7 bases, J lost 6 bases, and 16 bases lay in between. Germline V gives CDR1 SNHLY, CDR2 FYNNEI. CDR3 sequence reads: CASNGRRGGEQYF. CDR3 sequence (DNA): TGTGCCAGCAACGGCAGAAGGGGTGGCGAGCAGTACTTC.

The chain carries TRBV10-3 and TRBJ1-1, with a tentative D call TRBD1 (6 bases). Germline CDR1 reads ENHRY; CDR2 reads SYGVKD. This CDR3 comprises 13 residues. The V end was cut by 7 bases, the J end by 7 bases, with 16 bases between. This CDR3 is CAIKQGGLGEAFF. The CDR3 DNA reads TGTGCCATCAAACAGGGTGGATTGGGTGAAGCTTTCTTT.